The sequence of this TCR beta chain was determined in a study of chemoradiotherapy in HPV16-positive cancers. Study-level background: Functional T-cell assays on two HPV16-positive patients' cells defined candidate HPV-specific clones and common TCR motifs. Study outcomes and limitations: Candidate HPV-specific clones and E7-related TCR motifs grew in tumor during treatment. Better recurrence-free survival went with HPV-responsive T-cell expansion in HPV16-positive patients.

The repertoire was sequenced with immunoSEQ multiplex PCR; TCRdb's copy has only in-frame clones and lacks some. The repertoire holds about 5,400 clones, with about 89% as singletons. This CDR3 is built from 18 residues. Looked up from germline, CDR1 is SGHKS and CDR2 is YYEKEE (reference sequence). Losses at the gene ends were 0 bases for V and 6 bases for J; bases not matched to a gene: 12. Points on this clone: Its antigen is not known.

Repertoires were sampled repeatedly during chemoradiotherapy. The V and J genes are TRBV5-5 and TRBJ2-3; TRBD1 matches at 11 bases. This TCR derives from a human donor with HPV-associated anogenital cancer. Here the sequenced sample was blood, taken from a patient who underwent chemoradiotherapy. DNA for the CDR3: TGTGCCAGCAGCTTGGCGCGGACAGGGGGCCACTGGTCGGATACGCAGTATTTT. This sequence encodes CASSLARTGGHWSDTQYF.